The rows below give T cell receptor beta chains drawn from one sample of a study of breast tumors, draining lymph nodes, adjacent tissues. TCRdb re-derived calls from the multiplex PCR reads in MiXCR, one entry per CDR3 protein. The profile shows about 130,000 distinct CDR3 sequences, 20% to 25% of them singletons. Material: axillary lymph node tissue. The origin of the receptors is a female donor with breast cancer. Some clones in this sample may be carry-over from other donors' samples. CDR3s include the opening cysteine and the closing phenylalanine or tryptophan. D genes are given only for firm matches. Expanded clones get a size class; other rows say once, few or many, or leave the size out.

d_gene: NA; v_gene: TRBV6-6; j_gene: TRBJ2-2; abundance: many; CDR3nt: TGTGCCAGCAGTTACTCGGCGGGGTCGAACACCGGGGAGCTGTTTTTT; CDR3aa: CASSYSAGSNTGELFF
d_gene: TRBD1; v_gene: TRBV20-1; j_gene: TRBJ1-2; abundance: many; CDR3nt: TGCAGTGCTAGGCCGGGACAGGGGTCTGGCTACACCTTC; CDR3aa: CSARPGQGSGYTF
d_gene: NA; v_gene: TRBV2; j_gene: TRBJ2-7; abundance: many; CDR3nt: TGTGCCAGCAGTGAAGGCGGTAGCGTGTCCTACGAGCAGTACTTC; CDR3aa: CASSEGGSVSYEQYF
d_gene: TRBD2; v_gene: TRBV10-2; j_gene: TRBJ2-1; abundance: many; CDR3nt: TGCGCCAGCAGGGGGACTAGCGGAGTGCATGAGCAGTTCTTC; CDR3aa: CASRGTSGVHEQFF
d_gene: NA; v_gene: TRBV6-1; j_gene: TRBJ2-7; abundance: many; CDR3nt: TGTGCCAGCAGTCCAGGGAGTAGCGAGCAGTACTTC; CDR3aa: CASSPGSSEQYF
d_gene: TRBD2; v_gene: TRBV2; j_gene: TRBJ2-3; abundance: many; CDR3nt: TGTGCCAGCAGGCGGGAGGGCCGCACAGATACGCAGTATTTT; CDR3aa: CASRREGRTDTQYF
d_gene: TRBD2; v_gene: TRBV30; j_gene: TRBJ2-3; abundance: NA; CDR3nt: TGTGCCTGGAGTGCCGGACTAGCGGGAGGAACAGATACGCAGTATTTT; CDR3aa: CAWSAGLAGGTDTQYF
d_gene: NA; v_gene: TRBV12-3/TRBV12-4; j_gene: TRBJ2-1; abundance: NA; CDR3nt: TGTGCCAGCAGTTTTCGTTTTCGGGACGCCGGTTTGAATGAGCAGTTCTTC; CDR3aa: CASSFRFRDAGLNEQFF
d_gene: NA; v_gene: TRBV10-3; j_gene: TRBJ2-1; abundance: many; CDR3nt: TGTGCCATCAGTGATTTAGCGGAGTCCCGGATTATCAACTACAATGAGCAGTTCTTC; CDR3aa: CAISDLAESRIINYNEQFF
d_gene: TRBD2; v_gene: TRBV20-1; j_gene: TRBJ2-5; abundance: many; CDR3nt: TGCAGTGCTTTCCGGACTAGCGGGTCACAGGGGGAGACCCAGTACTTC; CDR3aa: CSAFRTSGSQGETQYF
d_gene: TRBD1; v_gene: TRBV29-1; j_gene: TRBJ2-5; abundance: many; CDR3nt: TGCAGCGCCGGACAGGGGGCCCAAGAGACCCAGTACTTC; CDR3aa: CSAGQGAQETQYF
d_gene: TRBD1; v_gene: TRBV5-4; j_gene: TRBJ1-2; abundance: many; CDR3nt: TGTGCCAGCAGTAAAACCGGGACAGGGAGCTATGGCTACACCTTC; CDR3aa: CASSKTGTGSYGYTF
d_gene: NA; v_gene: TRBV2; j_gene: TRBJ1-5; abundance: many; CDR3nt: TGTGCCAGCACGACAGTTCAGAATCAGCCCCAGCATTTT; CDR3aa: CASTTVQNQPQHF
d_gene: NA; v_gene: TRBV12-3/TRBV12-4; j_gene: TRBJ1-5; abundance: many; CDR3nt: TGTGCCAGCAGGGTCGGTGATCAGCCCCAGCATTTT; CDR3aa: CASRVGDQPQHF
d_gene: TRBD2; v_gene: TRBV5-1; j_gene: TRBJ2-3; abundance: many; CDR3nt: TGCGCCAGCAGCTCAACCGGGACTAGCGGGAGGAGAGATACGCAGTATTTT; CDR3aa: CASSSTGTSGRRDTQYF
d_gene: TRBD2; v_gene: TRBV18; j_gene: TRBJ2-1; abundance: NA; CDR3nt: TGTGCCAGCTCACCAGCACTAGCGGGAGTGAAAGAGCGGTTCTTC; CDR3aa: CASSPALAGVKERFF
d_gene: NA; v_gene: TRBV19; j_gene: TRBJ1-4; abundance: many; CDR3nt: TGTGCCAGTAGTATATTCGGGCAGGGTCGGGAAAAACTGTTTTTT; CDR3aa: CASSIFGQGREKLFF
d_gene: TRBD2; v_gene: TRBV9; j_gene: TRBJ2-1; abundance: NA; CDR3nt: TGTGCCAGCAGCGTAGTAGCGGGAGTTGGTGAGCAGTTCTTC; CDR3aa: CASSVVAGVGEQFF
d_gene: TRBD1; v_gene: TRBV2; j_gene: TRBJ1-3; abundance: many; CDR3nt: TGTGCCAGCAGTACCAGACAGGGATTATCAAGCTCTGGAAACACCATATATTTT; CDR3aa: CASSTRQGLSSSGNTIYF
d_gene: TRBD2; v_gene: TRBV20-1; j_gene: TRBJ2-1; abundance: many; CDR3nt: TGCAGTGCTTTCCCCCCGACTAGCGGGAGGCCCCGGGTCGACAATGAGCAGTTCTTC; CDR3aa: CSAFPPTSGRPRVDNEQFF
d_gene: NA; v_gene: TRBV12-3/TRBV12-4; j_gene: TRBJ2-2; abundance: NA; CDR3nt: TGTGCCAGCAGCTGGATCACCGGGGAGCTGTTTTTT; CDR3aa: CASSWITGELFF
d_gene: TRBD2; v_gene: TRBV2; j_gene: TRBJ2-3; abundance: many; CDR3nt: TGTGCCAGCAGTTGGACTAGCGGGGACACAGATACGCAGTATTTT; CDR3aa: CASSWTSGDTDTQYF
d_gene: NA; v_gene: TRBV6-1; j_gene: TRBJ1-2; abundance: many; CDR3nt: TGTGCCAGCCTCCAGCCCTGGGGCTATGGCTACACCTTC; CDR3aa: CASLQPWGYGYTF
d_gene: NA; v_gene: TRBV12-3/TRBV12-4; j_gene: TRBJ2-1; abundance: NA; CDR3nt: TGTGCCGCCAGCAAAGATGACGGTCCCGAAGTTGCGTTCTTC; CDR3aa: CAASKDDGPEVAFF
d_gene: NA; v_gene: TRBV20-1; j_gene: TRBJ2-5; abundance: many; CDR3nt: TGCAGTGCGCTCCCCGTGGAGGGGAGAGAGGAGACCCAGTACTTC; CDR3aa: CSALPVEGREETQYF
d_gene: TRBD1; v_gene: TRBV5-4; j_gene: TRBJ2-3; abundance: many; CDR3nt: TGTGCCAGCAGCTTGGGGACAGGTTTCACAGATACGCAGTATTTT; CDR3aa: CASSLGTGFTDTQYF
d_gene: TRBD2; v_gene: TRBV20-1; j_gene: TRBJ2-1; abundance: NA; CDR3nt: TGCAGTGCACAACTAGCGGAAGAAAGAAATGAGCAGTTCTTC; CDR3aa: CSAQLAEERNEQFF
d_gene: NA; v_gene: TRBV15; j_gene: TRBJ2-5; abundance: NA; CDR3nt: TGTGCCACCAGAAGGGACTACCAAGAGACCCAGTACTTC; CDR3aa: CATRRDYQETQYF
d_gene: NA; v_gene: TRBV5-8; j_gene: TRBJ2-1; abundance: many; CDR3nt: TGTGCCAGCAGCTTGGCCACAGGGAGGTTGGAGCAGTTCTTC; CDR3aa: CASSLATGRLEQFF
d_gene: NA; v_gene: TRBV5-6; j_gene: TRBJ2-7; abundance: many; CDR3nt: TGTGCCAGCAGACCACTGGGAGAGACCTACGAGCAGTACTTC; CDR3aa: CASRPLGETYEQYF
d_gene: TRBD2; v_gene: TRBV20-1; j_gene: TRBJ2-7; abundance: many; CDR3nt: TGCAGTGCTAGAGAGGCTAGCGGGAGCTCCTACGAGCAGTACTTC; CDR3aa: CSAREASGSSYEQYF
d_gene: NA; v_gene: TRBV18; j_gene: TRBJ2-5; abundance: few; CDR3nt: TGTGCCAGCTCACCACCCGGGGCTAGGAAAGAGACCCAGTACTTC; CDR3aa: CASSPPGARKETQYF
d_gene: NA; v_gene: TRBV4-2; j_gene: TRBJ1-3; abundance: many; CDR3nt: TGTGCCAGCAGCCAAAACTCTGGAAACACCATATATTTT; CDR3aa: CASSQNSGNTIYF
d_gene: NA; v_gene: TRBV27; j_gene: TRBJ1-3; abundance: NA; CDR3nt: TGTGCCAGCAGTAAGTCCCGCAGCCGAGAGAACACCATATATTTT; CDR3aa: CASSKSRSRENTIYF
d_gene: TRBD1; v_gene: TRBV20-1; j_gene: TRBJ1-2; abundance: many; CDR3nt: TGCAGTGCTAGGGCCGGGACAGACTATGGCTACACCTTC; CDR3aa: CSARAGTDYGYTF
d_gene: TRBD1; v_gene: TRBV7-9; j_gene: TRBJ2-1; abundance: many; CDR3nt: TGTGCCAGCAGCGGGCCGGGACAGGCCCACAATGAGCAGTTCTTC; CDR3aa: CASSGPGQAHNEQFF
d_gene: TRBD2; v_gene: TRBV6-6; j_gene: TRBJ2-1; abundance: NA; CDR3nt: TGTGCCAGCAGTCGCGGGAGATTGTACAACGAGCGGTTCTTC; CDR3aa: CASSRGRLYNERFF
d_gene: TRBD2; v_gene: TRBV19; j_gene: TRBJ2-1; abundance: NA; CDR3nt: TGTGCCAATAGTCCCCGGACTAGCGGGAGACTCACTACCTACAATGAGCAGTTCTTC; CDR3aa: CANSPRTSGRLTTYNEQFF
d_gene: NA; v_gene: TRBV18; j_gene: TRBJ2-3; abundance: few; CDR3nt: TGTGCCAGCTCACCACAGGGAGATACGCAGTATTTT; CDR3aa: CASSPQGDTQYF
d_gene: NA; v_gene: TRBV18; j_gene: TRBJ2-1; abundance: few; CDR3nt: TGTGCCAGCTCACCAGAGGCCCTGAATGAGCAGTTCTTC; CDR3aa: CASSPEALNEQFF
d_gene: NA; v_gene: TRBV6-4; j_gene: TRBJ2-3; abundance: NA; CDR3nt: TGTGCCGGCAGTGACACCTTTGCGGGGGCCGCAGATACGCAGTATTTT; CDR3aa: CAGSDTFAGAADTQYF
d_gene: TRBD1; v_gene: TRBV6-6; j_gene: TRBJ2-2; abundance: many; CDR3nt: TGTGCCAGCAGTTACTCACCGGGACAGGGTTACACCGGGGAGCTGTTTTTT; CDR3aa: CASSYSPGQGYTGELFF
d_gene: NA; v_gene: TRBV4-1; j_gene: TRBJ2-7; abundance: many; CDR3nt: TGCGCCAGCAGCCAAGGGGGGACACCGTTTTATGAGCAGTACTTC; CDR3aa: CASSQGGTPFYEQYF
d_gene: NA; v_gene: TRBV28; j_gene: TRBJ1-5; abundance: many; CDR3nt: TGTGCCAGCGGCACCCTCTATAGCAATCAGCCCCAGCATTTT; CDR3aa: CASGTLYSNQPQHF
d_gene: TRBD1; v_gene: TRBV10-3; j_gene: TRBJ2-5; abundance: many; CDR3nt: TGTGCCATCAAAGGACAGGGTGGGCAAGGGACCCAGTACTTC; CDR3aa: CAIKGQGGQGTQYF
d_gene: NA; v_gene: TRBV7-2; j_gene: TRBJ2-1; abundance: many; CDR3nt: TGTGCCAGCAGCTCCCCACGACATTCCTACAATGAGCAGTTCTTC; CDR3aa: CASSSPRHSYNEQFF